The 3 T cell receptor beta chains given below trace back to one sample, sequenced in a study of OX40 agonist ivuxolimab in advanced cancers. The data were produced by immunoSEQ multiplex PCR, yet TCRdb's version contains in-frame clones alone and is incomplete. The table shows around 64,000 clones, with less than 90% occurring only once. Sequenced here: CD4+ or CD8+ T cells sorted from blood, sampled in a trial of the OX40 agonist ivuxolimab. The source of these receptors is an adult with an advanced solid tumor such as melanoma, head and neck, liver or kidney cancer.

The DNA of the CDR3 is TGTGCCAGCAGCGAGGACAGCGAAGATGAAAAACTGTTTTTT. Protein sequence: CASSEDSEDEKLFF. This chain connects TRBV7-6 to TRBJ1-4, with a weak D call TRBD1 (6 bases). Germline V gene lookup returns CDR1 SGHVS and CDR2 FNYEAQ. CDR3 size: 14 residues. V shed 5 bases and J shed 6 bases, with 13 bases lying between them.

The gene calls are TRBV7-2 and TRBJ2-1; TRBD1 is a possible D gene (5 bases). V was shortened by 1 base and J by 2 bases, with 12 bases between the two germline ends. Germline CDR1 reads SGHTA; CDR2 reads FQGNSA. This CDR3 region has 16 residues. CDR3: CASSLEGLVTYNEQFF. The CDR3 DNA reads as TGTGCCAGCAGCTTAGAGGGGCTAGTCACCTACAATGAGCAGTTCTTC.

V is TRBV19 and J is TRBJ1-3; D may be TRBD1 (6 bases). The CDR3 extends over 15 amino acids. Germline V CDR1 and CDR2: LNHDA, SQIVND (reference sequence). V lost 2 bases and J lost 0, with 8 bases in between. This CDR3 is CASSIRQASGNTIYF. The CDR3 nucleotides are TGTGCCAGTAGTATAAGACAGGCCTCTGGAAACACCATATATTTT.